The next 21 T cell receptor beta chains were all read from a single sample in a study of cytomegalovirus exposure and HLA in healthy donors (dated by TCRdb to 2015 to 2018). The receptor library was made with the immunoSEQ multiplex PCR assay. For the multiplex PCR, a mixture combining 60 forward primers for TCR Vbeta segments and 13 reverse primers for TCR Jbeta segments was used. This immuneACCESS table, as held by TCRdb, lists in-frame sequences with V and J called but not all clones. Of the missing ones, under half trace to an unresolved V gene in checked studies; the others have no known cause. Within this sample are roughly 90,000 clones, with about 68% of them counted one time only. 20% to 25% of the sample is taken by the ten largest. Material for sequencing was PBMCs. These receptors came from a man aged 30 to 39 in good health and CMV-seropositive.

The table lists this clone with a few counts. The chain joins TRBV6-5 to TRBJ2-7; tentative D call: TRBD1 (7 bases). Germline CDR1 and CDR2: MNHEY and SVGAGI. CDR3 length equals 14 residues. With 5 bases removed from V and 4 bases from J, the gap between germline ends came to 15 bases. In DNA form, the CDR3 reads TGTGCCAGCAGTGAAACAGGGGAGGTATACGAGCAGTACTTC. It encodes CASSETGEVYEQYF.

This clone was observed once. At one end, the junction sequence differs from germline, possibly due to a read error. The rearrangement links TRBV28 to TRBJ1-1; D gene ambiguous. Germline loops: CDR1 MDHEN, CDR2 SYDVKM. The CDR3 is made up of 11 amino acids. The chain's CDR3 is CASSFRFSTSF. The CDR3 nucleotides are TGTGCCAGCAGTTTCCGCTTTTCCACTTCATTT.

The chain has TRBV14 and TRBJ2-7, with 7 bases identical to TRBD2. Trimming at V came to 4 bases and at J to 5 bases, leaving 8 bases not matched to a gene. CDR3 length: 14 residues. Germline CDR1 is SGHDN and CDR2 is FVKESK. CDR3 nucleotide sequence: TGTGCCAGCAGCCGGGGACTAACGTCTAACGAGCAGTACTTC. Translating it yields CASSRGLTSNEQYF.

The chain uses TRBV6-5 and TRBJ1-4; 8 bases map to TRBD1. This CDR3 is 14 amino acids long. V lost 6 bases to trimming and J lost 10 bases; unmatched junction nucleotides: 10. Germline loops: CDR1 MNHEY, CDR2 SVGAGI. The CDR3 nucleotides read TGTGCCAGCAGAGACCGGCAGGGGGCTTTAAAACTGTTTTTT. This gives the protein CASRDRQGALKLFF.

The chain combines TRBV7-9 with TRBJ2-7, with 11 bases lining up with TRBD2. J lost 4 bases, V lost 4 bases, and 6 bases had no gene match. CDR1 and CDR2 (germline): SEHNR, FQNEAQ (reference sequence). CDR3 length: 15 amino acids. The chain's CDR3 is CASSSVAGGPYEQYF. DNA for the CDR3: TGTGCCAGCAGCTCCGTAGCGGGAGGGCCTTACGAGCAGTACTTC.

This rearrangement joins TRBV5-1 to TRBJ2-3; no definite D call. Germline CDR1 reads SGHRS; CDR2 reads YFSETQ. V lost 0 bases and J lost 6, with 11 bases in between. The length of the CDR3 is 14 residues. CDR3 loop: CASSLGLSHDTQYF. As DNA, the CDR3 is TGCGCCAGCAGCTTGGGACTGTCGCATGATACGCAGTATTTT.

A few counts support this clone. The chain joins TRBV11-2 to TRBJ2-7, with D possibly matching TRBD1 (6 bases). Trimming took 3 bases from V and 0 from J, leaving 12 bases between them. The CDR3 loop spans 15 amino acids. Germline CDR1 is SGHAT and CDR2 is FQNNGV. Written as DNA, the CDR3 is TGTGCCAGCAGCTTTGAGGGGGTCTACTCCTACGAGCAGTACTTC. Translation: CASSFEGVYSYEQYF.

This clone was found once. V and J are TRBV27 and TRBJ2-1; a possible D gene is TRBD2 (5 bases). Germline V gene lookup returns CDR1 MNHEY and CDR2 SMNVEV (reference sequence). This CDR3 has 16 amino acids. The V and J ends lost 1 base and 4 bases respectively, with 14 bases between them. This chain's CDR3 is CASSLWVGRDYNEQFF. The CDR3 DNA reads as TGTGCCAGCAGTTTATGGGTGGGGAGAGATTACAATGAGCAGTTCTTC.

The chain links TRBV19 to TRBJ1-2; D unclear. The CDR3 has 12 amino acids. Deletions cut 11 bases from V and 8 bases from J, with 18 bases between. Germline CDR1 LNHDA, CDR2 SQIVND (reference sequence). CDR3 nucleotide sequence: TGTGCCGGAGGGAGCGTTACTCGCGGCTACACCTTC. Its translation is CAGGSVTRGYTF.

The chain has TRBV5-1 and TRBJ1-4; D might be TRBD1 (6 bases). V gave up 4 bases and J gave up 0 bases, with 16 bases separating them. Germline V gives CDR1 SGHRS, CDR2 YFSETQ. The CDR3 runs to 17 residues. Here the CDR3 reads CASSLRTAIATNEKLFF. The CDR3 DNA is TGCGCCAGCAGCCTCCGGACAGCGATTGCAACTAATGAAAAACTGTTTTTT. Looking up the rest from reference TRBV5-1 and TRBJ1-4 gives the full variable domain: KAGVTQTPRYLIKTRGQQVTLSCSPISGHRSVSWYQQTPGQGLQFLFEYFSETQRNKGNFPGRFSGRQFSNSRSEMNVSTLELGDSALYLCASSLRTAIATNEKLFFGSGTQLSVL.

The chain links TRBV4-1 to TRBJ2-1; TRBD2 agrees at 15 bases. V gave up 1 base and J gave up 4 bases; unmatched junction bases: 5. Germline CDR1 reads MGHRA; CDR2 reads YSYEKL. The CDR3 consists of 18 residues. The CDR3 DNA reads TGCGCCAGCAGCCAAGCCGGGACTAGCGGGGGGAATTACAATGAGCAGTTCTTC. Translation gives CASSQAGTSGGNYNEQFF.

The V and J genes are TRBV28 and TRBJ2-1; a weak D match, TRBD2 (6 bases). Between the trimmed V and J ends, which lost 2 bases and 3 bases, there was a span of 11 bases. There are 15 residues in the CDR3. Germline V lookup: CDR1 MDHEN, CDR2 SYDVKM. Here the CDR3 reads CASSLGGILYNEQFF. CDR3 nucleotides: TGTGCCAGCAGTTTAGGAGGGATTCTCTACAATGAGCAGTTCTTC.

The chain employs TRBV27 and TRBJ1-4; D is ambiguous. This CDR3 spans 15 amino acids. Trimming took off 5 bases at V and 8 bases at J, with 18 bases between the two ends. CDR1 is MNHEY and CDR2 is SMNVEV in the germline V gene (reference sequence). DNA for the CDR3: TGTGCCAGCAGTCCTCCGCCCGGGGTGGGGGAAAAACTGTTTTTT. Translation: CASSPPPGVGEKLFF.

In its sample, this clone was seen once. V and J are TRBV10-3 and TRBJ1-4; D might be TRBD1 (6 bases). Trimming stripped 10 bases from V and 0 bases from J, with 9 bases between. Germline V lookup: CDR1 ENHRY, CDR2 SYGVKD. The CDR3 runs 13 residues. The CDR3 DNA reads as TGTGCCAGTAACAGGGCAACTAATGAAAAACTGTTTTTT. Its translation: CASNRATNEKLFF.

This rearrangement joins TRBV2 to TRBJ1-2, with 11 positions matching TRBD1. CDR1 SNHLY and CDR2 FYNNEI come from the germline V gene. This CDR3 is built from 14 residues. V shed 5 bases, J shed 7 bases, and the junction held 6 bases outside the gene matches. This CDR3 reads CASSLGQGATGYTF. The DNA of the CDR3 is TGTGCCAGCAGTTTAGGACAGGGGGCTACTGGCTACACCTTC.

The chain combines TRBV6-5 with TRBJ1-4; perhaps TRBD1 as D (6 bases). Per the germline V gene, CDR1 is MNHEY and CDR2 is SVGAGI. The CDR3 extends over 14 amino acids. V dropped 6 bases and J dropped 8 bases, with 16 bases sitting between them. CDR3 nucleotides: TGTGCCAGCAGGAACGGGGGGGCGGGAGAAAAACTGTTTTTT. The encoded protein is CASRNGGAGEKLFF.

The genes are TRBV27 and TRBJ2-6; tentatively, D is TRBD2 (5 bases). Germline V gene lookup returns CDR1 MNHEY and CDR2 SMNVEV (reference sequence). This CDR3 region has 21 residues. V was cut by 7 bases and J by 0 bases, with 28 bases left in between. In DNA form, the CDR3 reads TGTGCCAGCACCCTGGTTTTTGGAGCGGCAGCGAAGAGCTCTGGGGCCAACGTCCTGACTTTC. Its protein is CASTLVFGAAAKSSGANVLTF.

The J gene is TRBJ2-1, the V gene TRBV6-1; 8 nucleotides match TRBD1. V lost 6 bases, J lost 6 bases, and 10 bases stayed unmatched. This CDR3 has 15 amino acids. Germline CDR1 MNHNS, CDR2 SASEGT. Here the CDR3 DNA reads TGTGCCAGCAGCGCCGGGACAGGATACCTCAATGAGCAGTTCTTC. Translation: CASSAGTGYLNEQFF.

This clone was detected only once. This sequence joins TRBV4-1 and TRBJ2-1; 8 positions match TRBD2. CDR1 and CDR2 from the germline V gene are MGHRA and YSYEKL. The CDR3 extends over 14 amino acids. The junction had 2 bases not matched to a gene; V was cut back by 3 bases and J by 4 bases. The CDR3 is CASSQTSEYNEQFF. Written as DNA, the CDR3 is TGCGCCAGCAGCCAGACTAGCGAATACAATGAGCAGTTCTTC.

This rearrangement joins TRBV30 to TRBJ2-7; possibly TRBD1 for D (8 bases). Germline V gene lookup returns CDR1 GTSNPN and CDR2 SVGIG (reference sequence). This CDR3 has 13 residues. The CDR3 protein is CATGRGQAYEQYF. CDR3 DNA: TGTGCTACTGGGAGGGGACAGGCCTACGAGCAGTACTTC.

This clone has more than one count but fewer than ten. V is TRBV12-1 and J is TRBJ1-6. TRBV12-1 is listed as a pseudogene. CDR3 length: 16 amino acids. The CDR3 sequence: CASSFGPHREDSPLHF. CDR3 nucleotide sequence: TGTGCCAGCAGCTTTGGGCCCCATCGGGAGGATTCACCCCTCCACTTT.